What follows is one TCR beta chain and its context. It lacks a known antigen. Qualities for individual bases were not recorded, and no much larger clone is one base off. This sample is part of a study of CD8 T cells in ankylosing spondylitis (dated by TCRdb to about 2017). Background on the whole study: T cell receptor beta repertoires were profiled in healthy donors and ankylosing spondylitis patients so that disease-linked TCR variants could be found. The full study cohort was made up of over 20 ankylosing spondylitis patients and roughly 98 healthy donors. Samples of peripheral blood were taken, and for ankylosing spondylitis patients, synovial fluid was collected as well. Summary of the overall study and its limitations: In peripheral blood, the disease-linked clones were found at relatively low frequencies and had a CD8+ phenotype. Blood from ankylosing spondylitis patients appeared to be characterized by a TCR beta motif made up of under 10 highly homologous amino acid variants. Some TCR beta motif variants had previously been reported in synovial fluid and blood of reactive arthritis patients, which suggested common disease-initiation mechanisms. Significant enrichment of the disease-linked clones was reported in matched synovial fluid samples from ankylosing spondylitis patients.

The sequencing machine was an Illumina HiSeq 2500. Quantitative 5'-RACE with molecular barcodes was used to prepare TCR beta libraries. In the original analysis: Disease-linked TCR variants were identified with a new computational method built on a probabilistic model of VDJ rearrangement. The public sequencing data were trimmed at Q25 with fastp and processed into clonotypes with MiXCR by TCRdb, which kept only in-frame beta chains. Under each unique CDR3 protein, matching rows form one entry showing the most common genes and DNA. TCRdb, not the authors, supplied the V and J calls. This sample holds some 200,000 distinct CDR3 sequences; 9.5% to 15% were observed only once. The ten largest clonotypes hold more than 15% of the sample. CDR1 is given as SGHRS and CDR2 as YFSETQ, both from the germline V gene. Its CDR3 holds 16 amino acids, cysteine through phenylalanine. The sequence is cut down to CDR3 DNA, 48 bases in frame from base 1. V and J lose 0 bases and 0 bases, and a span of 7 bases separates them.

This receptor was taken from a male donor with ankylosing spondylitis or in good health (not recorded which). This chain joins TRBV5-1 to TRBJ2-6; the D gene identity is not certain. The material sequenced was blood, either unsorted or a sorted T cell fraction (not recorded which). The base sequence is TGCGCCAGCAGCTTGGAAGGCACCTCTGGGGCCAACGTCCTGACTTTC. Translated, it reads CASSLEGTSGANVLTF.